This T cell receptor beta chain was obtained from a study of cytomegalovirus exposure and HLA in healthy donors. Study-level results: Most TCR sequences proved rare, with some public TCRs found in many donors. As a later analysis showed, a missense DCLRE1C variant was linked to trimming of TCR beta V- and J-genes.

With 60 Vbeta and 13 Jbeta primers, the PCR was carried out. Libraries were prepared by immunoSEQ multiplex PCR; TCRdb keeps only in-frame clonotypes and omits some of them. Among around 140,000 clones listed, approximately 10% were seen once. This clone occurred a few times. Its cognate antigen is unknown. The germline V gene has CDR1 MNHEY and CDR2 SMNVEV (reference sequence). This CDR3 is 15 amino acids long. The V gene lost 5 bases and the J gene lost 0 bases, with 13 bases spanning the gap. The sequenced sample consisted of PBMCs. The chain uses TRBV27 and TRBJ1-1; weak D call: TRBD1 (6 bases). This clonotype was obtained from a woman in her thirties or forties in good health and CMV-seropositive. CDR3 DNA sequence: TGTGCCAGCAGTCGGAATCAGGGGATGAACACTGAAGCTTTCTTT. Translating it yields CASSRNQGMNTEAFF.